Listed below are T cell receptor beta chains from one sample, sequenced in a study of T cell responses to AZD1222 COVID-19 vaccine. Produced via immunoSEQ multiplex PCR; TCRdb's table is partial and in-frame only. The sample includes around 170,000 clones, around 93% of them seen just once. Sequences were derived from peripheral blood, sampled on day 0 of AZD1222 vaccination. These receptors were collected from an adult in good health. The CDR3 runs from the conserved cysteine through the conserved F or W. D genes are given only for firm matches. Clone size, where shown, is once, few, many, or a class for clones that have expanded.

d_call: TRBD1; cdr3_length: 15; v_call: TRBV14; clone_size: once; j_call: TRBJ1-2; cdr3_nt: TGTGCCAGCAGCCCTTCGGGACAGTCATACTATGGCTACACCTTC; cdr3_aa: CASSPSGQSYYGYTF
d_call: NA; cdr3_length: 16; v_call: TRBV6-1; clone_size: NA; j_call: TRBJ1-2; cdr3_nt: TGTGCCAGCAGTGAACCGGTCCGGACGAGCCGATATGGCTACACCTTC; cdr3_aa: CASSEPVRTSRYGYTF
d_call: NA; cdr3_length: 14; v_call: TRBV30; clone_size: NA; j_call: TRBJ2-7; cdr3_nt: TGTGCCTGGAGTGTACGGGCGACAGTCTACGAGCAGTACTTC; cdr3_aa: CAWSVRATVYEQYF
d_call: NA; cdr3_length: 17; v_call: TRBV7-3; clone_size: NA; j_call: TRBJ2-2; cdr3_nt: TGTGCCAGCAGCTTGGGGCAACGGGGGTCGAACACCGGGGAGCTGTTTTTT; cdr3_aa: CASSLGQRGSNTGELFF
d_call: NA; cdr3_length: 13; v_call: TRBV28; clone_size: NA; j_call: TRBJ1-5; cdr3_nt: TGTGCCAGCAGTTCAGGGGTATATCAGCCCCAGCATTTT; cdr3_aa: CASSSGVYQPQHF
d_call: TRBD1; cdr3_length: 15; v_call: TRBV11-3; clone_size: NA; j_call: TRBJ2-1; cdr3_nt: TGTGCCAGCAGCTTATTCGGGACAGGGGGCAATGAGCAGTTCTTC; cdr3_aa: CASSLFGTGGNEQFF
d_call: TRBD1; cdr3_length: 15; v_call: TRBV28; clone_size: NA; j_call: TRBJ1-2; cdr3_nt: TGTGCCAGCAGTACCACTCGACAGGGTGGCTATGGCTACACCTTC; cdr3_aa: CASSTTRQGGYGYTF
d_call: NA; cdr3_length: 16; v_call: TRBV15; clone_size: NA; j_call: TRBJ1-4; cdr3_nt: TGTGCCACCAGCAGGACCCCAGGCGCAACTAATGAAAAACTGTTTTTT; cdr3_aa: CATSRTPGATNEKLFF
d_call: NA; cdr3_length: 11; v_call: TRBV23-1; clone_size: NA; j_call: TRBJ2-7; cdr3_nt: TGCGCCAGCAGGACCTGGGGCGAGCAGTACTTC; cdr3_aa: CASRTWGEQYF
d_call: TRBD1; cdr3_length: 15; v_call: TRBV27; clone_size: NA; j_call: TRBJ1-4; cdr3_nt: TGTGCCAGCAGTCACCCCCCAGGGGGCGGTGGGAAACTGTTTTTT; cdr3_aa: CASSHPPGGGGKLFF
d_call: NA; cdr3_length: 13; v_call: TRBV27; clone_size: few; j_call: TRBJ1-4; cdr3_nt: TGTGCCACCGGCCCGCGGAGGAATGAAAAACTGTTTTTT; cdr3_aa: CATGPRRNEKLFF
d_call: NA; cdr3_length: 16; v_call: TRBV3-1/TRBV3-2; clone_size: NA; j_call: TRBJ1-1; cdr3_nt: TGTGCCAGCAGCCAGCGCACACCTCGTCGGGGCACTGAAGCTTTCTTT; cdr3_aa: CASSQRTPRRGTEAFF
d_call: TRBD1; cdr3_length: 16; v_call: TRBV4-1; clone_size: NA; j_call: TRBJ1-5; cdr3_nt: TGCGCCAGCAGCCAAGATTCGACAGGGGGAAGACAGCCCCAGCATTTT; cdr3_aa: CASSQDSTGGRQPQHF
d_call: NA; cdr3_length: 13; v_call: TRBV6-5; clone_size: NA; j_call: TRBJ2-3; cdr3_nt: TGTGCCAGCTTTTCCGGGGCGGGTCGGACGCAGTATTTT; cdr3_aa: CASFSGAGRTQYF
d_call: TRBD2; cdr3_length: 16; v_call: TRBV15; clone_size: NA; j_call: TRBJ2-3; cdr3_nt: TGTGCCACCAGCAGAGAAGGTACTAGCGGCGGGAATACGCAGTATTTT; cdr3_aa: CATSREGTSGGNTQYF
d_call: NA; cdr3_length: 16; v_call: TRBV4-3; clone_size: NA; j_call: TRBJ1-3; cdr3_nt: TGCGCCAGCAGCGCGAGGGCAGGACTCTCTGGAAACACCATATATTTT; cdr3_aa: CASSARAGLSGNTIYF
d_call: NA; cdr3_length: 15; v_call: TRBV4-2; clone_size: NA; j_call: TRBJ2-7; cdr3_nt: TGTGCCAGCAGCCAAGAACACATCAGCTCCTACGAGCAGTACTTC; cdr3_aa: CASSQEHISSYEQYF
d_call: NA; cdr3_length: 11; v_call: TRBV28; clone_size: NA; j_call: TRBJ1-1; cdr3_nt: TGTGCCAGCAGCCTAGCCAGGGCAGCTTTCTTT; cdr3_aa: CASSLARAAFF
d_call: NA; cdr3_length: 13; v_call: TRBV5-5; clone_size: NA; j_call: TRBJ2-7; cdr3_nt: TGTGCCAGCAGCTTGGCCGATCTAGACGAGCAGTACTTC; cdr3_aa: CASSLADLDEQYF
d_call: TRBD1; cdr3_length: 16; v_call: TRBV5-1; clone_size: NA; j_call: TRBJ2-3; cdr3_nt: TGCGCCAGCAGCTTAGGGGACAGGGAAACCACAGATACGCAGTATTTT; cdr3_aa: CASSLGDRETTDTQYF
d_call: NA; cdr3_length: 14; v_call: TRBV7-6; clone_size: NA; j_call: TRBJ2-3; cdr3_nt: TGTGCCAGCGGCCCGGGACCCAGCACAGATACGCAGTATTTT; cdr3_aa: CASGPGPSTDTQYF
d_call: TRBD2; cdr3_length: 15; v_call: TRBV11-2; clone_size: once; j_call: TRBJ2-3; cdr3_nt: TGTGCCAGCAGCTTATATACTAGCGGTGGTGATACGCAGTATTTT; cdr3_aa: CASSLYTSGGDTQYF
d_call: NA; cdr3_length: 13; v_call: TRBV15; clone_size: NA; j_call: TRBJ1-5; cdr3_nt: TGTGCCACCAGCAGAGCCTTAAATCAGCCCCAGCATTTT; cdr3_aa: CATSRALNQPQHF
d_call: TRBD1; cdr3_length: 14; v_call: TRBV5-5; clone_size: NA; j_call: TRBJ2-5; cdr3_nt: TGTGCCAGCAGCTTACAGGGGGACTTAGAGACCCAGTACTTC; cdr3_aa: CASSLQGDLETQYF
d_call: TRBD1; cdr3_length: 15; v_call: TRBV5-5; clone_size: NA; j_call: TRBJ1-2; cdr3_nt: TGTGCCAGCAGCCCCGGACAGGGTGGGTGGTATGGCTACACCTTC; cdr3_aa: CASSPGQGGWYGYTF
d_call: NA; cdr3_length: 13; v_call: TRBV28; clone_size: NA; j_call: TRBJ1-2; cdr3_nt: TGTGCCAGCAGTTTAGCTCGGGACTATGGCTACACCTTC; cdr3_aa: CASSLARDYGYTF
d_call: NA; cdr3_length: 16; v_call: TRBV28; clone_size: NA; j_call: TRBJ2-2; cdr3_nt: TGTGCCAGCAGTTTATCGCCCGGGGCGAACACCGGGGAGCTGTTTTTT; cdr3_aa: CASSLSPGANTGELFF
d_call: NA; cdr3_length: 16; v_call: TRBV7-3; clone_size: once; j_call: TRBJ2-4; cdr3_nt: TGTGCCAGCAGCTCTGACCGGACTTTCGCCAAAAACATTCAGTACTTC; cdr3_aa: CASSSDRTFAKNIQYF
d_call: NA; cdr3_length: 14; v_call: TRBV28; clone_size: NA; j_call: TRBJ1-4; cdr3_nt: TGTGCCAGCAGTTCGACCGCAACTAATGAAAAACTGTTTTTT; cdr3_aa: CASSSTATNEKLFF
d_call: TRBD1; cdr3_length: 15; v_call: TRBV10-2; clone_size: NA; j_call: TRBJ2-7; cdr3_nt: TGCGCCAGCAGGTCCCGGGACAGGGGAAATGCGGGGCAGTACTTC; cdr3_aa: CASRSRDRGNAGQYF
d_call: NA; cdr3_length: 12; v_call: TRBV30; clone_size: NA; j_call: TRBJ2-2; cdr3_nt: TGTGCCTGGAGTACCAGCACCGGGGAGCTGTTTTTT; cdr3_aa: CAWSTSTGELFF
d_call: NA; cdr3_length: 13; v_call: TRBV5-1; clone_size: NA; j_call: TRBJ1-2; cdr3_nt: TGCGCCAGCAGCTTTCAGGGAAGGGATGGCTACACCTTC; cdr3_aa: CASSFQGRDGYTF
d_call: NA; cdr3_length: 12; v_call: TRBV20-1; clone_size: NA; j_call: TRBJ2-7; cdr3_nt: TGCAGTGCTAGTTCAGCCTCCTACGAGCAGTACTTC; cdr3_aa: CSASSASYEQYF
d_call: NA; cdr3_length: 13; v_call: TRBV14; clone_size: NA; j_call: TRBJ2-3; cdr3_nt: TGTGCCAGCAGCCAATTGCCCATTGATACGCAGTATTTT; cdr3_aa: CASSQLPIDTQYF
d_call: NA; cdr3_length: 13; v_call: TRBV7-3; clone_size: NA; j_call: TRBJ2-3; cdr3_nt: TGTGCCAGCAGCCCCCGGCGGGGAGATACGCAGTATTTT; cdr3_aa: CASSPRRGDTQYF
d_call: NA; cdr3_length: 16; v_call: TRBV11-1; clone_size: NA; j_call: TRBJ2-1; cdr3_nt: TGTGCCAGCAGCTTACTTGGGGGGATGCCAAAAAATGAGCAGTTCTTC; cdr3_aa: CASSLLGGMPKNEQFF
d_call: TRBD1; cdr3_length: 14; v_call: TRBV19; clone_size: NA; j_call: TRBJ1-2; cdr3_nt: TGTGCCAGTAGTCAGGGGACAGGGAACTATGGCTACACCTTC; cdr3_aa: CASSQGTGNYGYTF
d_call: NA; cdr3_length: 14; v_call: TRBV19; clone_size: NA; j_call: TRBJ1-5; cdr3_nt: TGTGCCAGTAGCCGCCCAGGGACCATCCAGCCCCAGCATTTT; cdr3_aa: CASSRPGTIQPQHF
d_call: NA; cdr3_length: 13; v_call: TRBV19; clone_size: once; j_call: TRBJ2-7; cdr3_nt: TGTGCCAGTAGTTCCGGGGCATCCTACGAGCAGTACTTC; cdr3_aa: CASSSGASYEQYF
d_call: NA; cdr3_length: 15; v_call: TRBV27; clone_size: NA; j_call: TRBJ1-2; cdr3_nt: TGTGCCATTAGAACCGGGACTCAAAGGGGTTATGGCTACACCTTC; cdr3_aa: CAIRTGTQRGYGYTF
d_call: NA; cdr3_length: 13; v_call: TRBV10-2; clone_size: NA; j_call: TRBJ1-1; cdr3_nt: TGCGCCAGCAGTGCGGGGGTATACACTGAAGCTTTCTTT; cdr3_aa: CASSAGVYTEAFF
d_call: NA; cdr3_length: 14; v_call: TRBV30; clone_size: NA; j_call: TRBJ2-5; cdr3_nt: TGTGCCTGGACACCTTGGGGGGCCGTGCAGACCCAGTACTTC; cdr3_aa: CAWTPWGAVQTQYF
d_call: NA; cdr3_length: 16; v_call: TRBV13; clone_size: few; j_call: TRBJ2-7; cdr3_nt: TGTGCCAGCAGCTTAGGCCTAACAGGCGGTTTCTACGAGCAGTACTTC; cdr3_aa: CASSLGLTGGFYEQYF
d_call: NA; cdr3_length: 16; v_call: TRBV5-6; clone_size: NA; j_call: TRBJ1-1; cdr3_nt: TGTGCCAGCAGCTCTGAGGGCGGGGGGAAGAACACTGAAGCTTTCTTT; cdr3_aa: CASSSEGGGKNTEAFF
d_call: TRBD2; cdr3_length: 15; v_call: TRBV2; clone_size: NA; j_call: TRBJ2-1; cdr3_nt: TGTGCCAGCAGTGACGTGACTAGCGGGAGGCATGAGCAGTTCTTC; cdr3_aa: CASSDVTSGRHEQFF
d_call: NA; cdr3_length: 16; v_call: TRBV9; clone_size: NA; j_call: TRBJ2-1; cdr3_nt: TGTGCCAGCAGCGTAGAATGGTCCGGGGAGTTGAATGAGCAGTTCTTC; cdr3_aa: CASSVEWSGELNEQFF
d_call: NA; cdr3_length: 18; v_call: TRBV19; clone_size: NA; j_call: TRBJ1-2; cdr3_nt: TGTGCCAGTAGTAATGTGGGTAGGGGCACACCCCGTGAATATGGCTACACCTTC; cdr3_aa: CASSNVGRGTPREYGYTF
d_call: NA; cdr3_length: 11; v_call: TRBV6-2/TRBV6-3; clone_size: once; j_call: TRBJ1-2; cdr3_nt: TGTGCCAGCAGTTACACTCATGGCTACACCTTC; cdr3_aa: CASSYTHGYTF